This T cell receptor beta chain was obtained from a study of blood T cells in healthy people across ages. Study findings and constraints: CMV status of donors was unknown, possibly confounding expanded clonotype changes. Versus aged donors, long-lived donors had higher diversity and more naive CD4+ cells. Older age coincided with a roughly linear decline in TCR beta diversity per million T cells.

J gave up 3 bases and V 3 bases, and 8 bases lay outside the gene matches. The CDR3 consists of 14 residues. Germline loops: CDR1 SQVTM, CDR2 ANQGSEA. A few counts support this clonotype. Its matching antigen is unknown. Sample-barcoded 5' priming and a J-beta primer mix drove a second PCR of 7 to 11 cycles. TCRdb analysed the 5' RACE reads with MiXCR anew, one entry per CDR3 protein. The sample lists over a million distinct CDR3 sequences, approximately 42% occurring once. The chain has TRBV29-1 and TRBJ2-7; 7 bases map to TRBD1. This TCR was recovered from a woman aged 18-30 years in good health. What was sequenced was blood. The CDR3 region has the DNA TGCAGCGTTGAGCTGTCGACAGGGTACTACGAGCAGTACTTC. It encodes CSVELSTGYYEQYF.